The clone carrying this T cell receptor (beta chain) occurred a few times. No antigen is known for it. This CDR3 is 18 amino acids long. Trimming cost V 4 bases and J 4 bases, with 22 bases left between them. From germline, CDR1 is SEHNR and CDR2 FQNEAQ (reference sequence). Cells sorted by CD45RO/CCR7/CD25/CD127/CD95/CD27 comprised CD4+ naive, central memory, regulatory and stem cell-like memory cells. cDNA synthesis used the whole RNA isolate, giving expressed TCRB sequences. Sequencing used immunoSEQ multiplex PCR; TCRdb keeps in-frame clones, though not all of them. The top ten clones hold around 0.42% of a sample with around 160,000 clones, roughly 48% of them seen once. The data were taken from a study of beta chain features in type 1 diabetes. About the research overall: The study found patients and healthy donors alike in age, gender and cell yields.

Findings and limits, study-wide: Researchers could not determine here whether HLA type influences TCRB rearrangement.

This sequence originates from a man aged 18 to 30 in good health. The chain is built from TRBV7-9 and TRBJ2-2, with a tentative D call TRBD2 (7 bases). Sequenced: Tregs from blood. The CDR3 bases are TGTGCCAGCAGCTCGCGAATTTCGAGGGGGGGCCCCACCGGGGAGCTGTTTTTT. Its translation is CASSSRISRGGPTGELFF.